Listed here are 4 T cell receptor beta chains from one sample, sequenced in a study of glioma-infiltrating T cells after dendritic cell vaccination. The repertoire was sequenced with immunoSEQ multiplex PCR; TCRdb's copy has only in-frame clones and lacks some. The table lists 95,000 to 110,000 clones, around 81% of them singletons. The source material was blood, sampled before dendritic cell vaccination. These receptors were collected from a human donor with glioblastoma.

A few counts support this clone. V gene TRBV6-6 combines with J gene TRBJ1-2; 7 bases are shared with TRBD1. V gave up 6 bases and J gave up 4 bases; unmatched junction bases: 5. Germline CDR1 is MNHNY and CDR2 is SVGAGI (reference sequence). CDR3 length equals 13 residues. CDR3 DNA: TGTGCCAGCAGCTCCGGGACAGTCTATGGCTACACCTTC. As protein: CASSSGTVYGYTF.

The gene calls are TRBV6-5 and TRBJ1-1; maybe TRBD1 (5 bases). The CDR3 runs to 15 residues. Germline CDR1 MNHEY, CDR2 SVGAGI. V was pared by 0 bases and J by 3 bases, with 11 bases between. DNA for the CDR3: TGTGCCAGCAGTTACTCGTCAGGGAGGGACACTGAAGCTTTCTTT. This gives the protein CASSYSSGRDTEAFF.

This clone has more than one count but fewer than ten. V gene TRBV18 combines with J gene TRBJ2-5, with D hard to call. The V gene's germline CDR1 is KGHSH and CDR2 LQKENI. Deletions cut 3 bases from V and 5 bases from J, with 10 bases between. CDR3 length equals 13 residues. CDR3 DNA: TGTGCCAGCTCACCGGGTGCCGGGGAGACCCAGTACTTC. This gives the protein CASSPGAGETQYF.

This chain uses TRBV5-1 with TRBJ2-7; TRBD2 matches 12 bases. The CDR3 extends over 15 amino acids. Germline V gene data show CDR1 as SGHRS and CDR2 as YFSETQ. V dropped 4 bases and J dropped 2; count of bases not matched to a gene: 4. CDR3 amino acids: CASSEGLAGAYEQYF. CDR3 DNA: TGCGCCAGCAGCGAGGGACTAGCGGGTGCCTACGAGCAGTACTTC.